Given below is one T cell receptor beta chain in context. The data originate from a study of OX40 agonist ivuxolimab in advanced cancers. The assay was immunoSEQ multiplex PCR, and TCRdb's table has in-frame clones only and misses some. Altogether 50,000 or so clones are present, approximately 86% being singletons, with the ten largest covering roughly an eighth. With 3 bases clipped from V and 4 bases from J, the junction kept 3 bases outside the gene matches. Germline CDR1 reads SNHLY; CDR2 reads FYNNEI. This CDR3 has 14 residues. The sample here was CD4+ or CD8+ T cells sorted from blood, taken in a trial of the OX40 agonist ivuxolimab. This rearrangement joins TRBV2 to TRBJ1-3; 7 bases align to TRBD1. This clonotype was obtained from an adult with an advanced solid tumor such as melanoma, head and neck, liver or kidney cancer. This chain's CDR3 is CASSDGTAGNTIYF. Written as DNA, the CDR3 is TGTGCCAGCAGTGACGGGACAGCAGGAAACACCATATATTTT.